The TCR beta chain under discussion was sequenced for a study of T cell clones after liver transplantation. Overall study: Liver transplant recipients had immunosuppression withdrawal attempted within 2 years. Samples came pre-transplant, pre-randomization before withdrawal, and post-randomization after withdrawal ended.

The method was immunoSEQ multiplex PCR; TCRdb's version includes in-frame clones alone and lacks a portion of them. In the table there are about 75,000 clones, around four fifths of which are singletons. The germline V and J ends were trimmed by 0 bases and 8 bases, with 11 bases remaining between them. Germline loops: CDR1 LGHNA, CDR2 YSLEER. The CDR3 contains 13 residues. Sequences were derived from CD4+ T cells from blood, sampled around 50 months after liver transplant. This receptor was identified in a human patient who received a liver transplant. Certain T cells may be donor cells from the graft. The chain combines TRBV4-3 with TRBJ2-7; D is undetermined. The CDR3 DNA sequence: TGCGCCAGCAGCCAAGATCGCAGTACGAAGCAGTACTTC. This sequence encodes CASSQDRSTKQYF.